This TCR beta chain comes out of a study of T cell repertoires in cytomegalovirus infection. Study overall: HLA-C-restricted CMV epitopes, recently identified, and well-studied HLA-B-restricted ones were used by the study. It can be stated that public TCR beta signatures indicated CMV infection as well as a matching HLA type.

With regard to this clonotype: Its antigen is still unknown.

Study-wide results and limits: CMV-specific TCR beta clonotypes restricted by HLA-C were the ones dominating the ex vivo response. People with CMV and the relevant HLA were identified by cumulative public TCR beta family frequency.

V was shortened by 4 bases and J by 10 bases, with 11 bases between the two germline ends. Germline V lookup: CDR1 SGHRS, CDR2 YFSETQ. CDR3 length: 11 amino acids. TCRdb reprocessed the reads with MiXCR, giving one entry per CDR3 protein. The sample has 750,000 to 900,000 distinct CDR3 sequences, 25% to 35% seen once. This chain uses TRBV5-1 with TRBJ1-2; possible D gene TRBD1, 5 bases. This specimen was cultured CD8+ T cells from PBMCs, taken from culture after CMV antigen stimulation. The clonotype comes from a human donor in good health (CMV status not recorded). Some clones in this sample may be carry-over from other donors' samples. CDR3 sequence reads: CASSQGPFYTF. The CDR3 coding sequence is TGCGCCAGCAGCCAGGGACCGTTCTACACCTTC.